This T cell receptor beta chain comes out of a study of OX40 agonist ivuxolimab in advanced cancers. To note about this clone: What it binds is not known.

Study results and caveats: Among T cells, CD8+ cells averaged more expanded clones than CD4+ cells. Some patients who did not respond also had low normalized T-cell clonal expansion.

CDR1 MNHEY and CDR2 SVGAGI come from the germline V gene. V lost 6 bases to trimming and J lost 3 bases, with 12 bases between them. The CDR3 consists of 13 residues. Method: immunoSEQ multiplex PCR; TCRdb's copy keeps in-frame clones and lacks some. This sample carries more than 70,000 clones, roughly 88% of them seen once, and the ten largest clones take 0.25% to 0.35%. Sequenced here: CD4+ or CD8+ T cells sorted from blood, sampled in a trial of the OX40 agonist ivuxolimab. The rearrangement uses TRBV6-5 and TRBJ2-7, with D perhaps matching TRBD1 (5 bases). The TCR comes from an adult with an advanced solid tumor such as melanoma, head and neck, liver or kidney cancer. The CDR3 loop reads CASSRREFYEQYF. CDR3 nucleotide sequence: TGTGCCAGCAGCCGCAGGGAATTCTACGAGCAGTACTTC.